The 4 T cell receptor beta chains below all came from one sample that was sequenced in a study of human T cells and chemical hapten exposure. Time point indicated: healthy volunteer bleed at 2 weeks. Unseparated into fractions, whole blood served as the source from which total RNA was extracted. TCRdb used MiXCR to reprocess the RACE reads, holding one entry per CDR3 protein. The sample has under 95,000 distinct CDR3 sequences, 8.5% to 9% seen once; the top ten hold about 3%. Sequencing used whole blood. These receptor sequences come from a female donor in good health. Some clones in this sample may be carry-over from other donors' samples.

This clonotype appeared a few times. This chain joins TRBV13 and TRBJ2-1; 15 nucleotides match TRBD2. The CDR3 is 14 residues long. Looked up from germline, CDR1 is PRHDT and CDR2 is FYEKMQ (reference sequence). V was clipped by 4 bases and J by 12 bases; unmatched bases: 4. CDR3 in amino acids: CASSWTSGRAGQFF. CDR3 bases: TGTGCCAGCAGCTGGACTAGCGGGAGGGCCGGGCAGTTCTTC.

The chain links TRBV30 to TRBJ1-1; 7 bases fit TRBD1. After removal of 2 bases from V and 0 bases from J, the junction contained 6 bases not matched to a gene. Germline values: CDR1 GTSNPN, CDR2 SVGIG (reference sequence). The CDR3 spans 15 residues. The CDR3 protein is CAWSRQGLMNTEAFF. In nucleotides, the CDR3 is TGTGCCTGGAGTAGACAGGGTCTCATGAACACTGAAGCTTTCTTT.

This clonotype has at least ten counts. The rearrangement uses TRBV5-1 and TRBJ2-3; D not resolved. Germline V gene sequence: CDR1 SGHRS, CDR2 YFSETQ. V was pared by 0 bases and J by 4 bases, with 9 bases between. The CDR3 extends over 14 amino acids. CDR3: CASSLGRSPDTQYF. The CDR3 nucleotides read TGCGCCAGCAGCTTGGGCAGGAGTCCAGATACGCAGTATTTT.

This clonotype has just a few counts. The CDR3 nucleotides read TGTGCCAGCAGCTTTGGAGAAAAACTGTTTTTT. Its protein product is CASSFGEKLFF. This rearrangement joins TRBV5-4 to TRBJ1-4; D is undetermined. The CDR3 is 11 amino acids. From germline, CDR1 is SGHNT and CDR2 YYREEE (reference sequence). The V end lost 2 bases, the J end lost 8 bases, and 4 bases lay between the germline ends.